These T cell receptor beta chains were read from a single sample in a study of brain T cells in children with intractable seizures. The assay was immunoSEQ multiplex PCR, and TCRdb's table has in-frame clones only and misses some. This repertoire shows about 340,000 clones, more than 85% found once; its top ten account for 5.7%. The sequences come from peripheral blood, collected 4 to 5 months after surgery. Every receptor here comes from a boy under two years old with tuberous sclerosis and intractable seizures. The CDR3 runs from the conserved cysteine through the conserved F or W. Each record gives: V gene, clone size, CDR3 protein. Clone sizes are given selectively: once, few, many, or a class where the clone is expanded.

V: TRBV19
size: .
CDR3: CASRKGETQYF

V: TRBV19
size: .
CDR3: CASSQYDSANEQFF

V: TRBV27
size: .
CDR3: CASSGRQGGMNTEAFF

V: TRBV5-1
size: .
CDR3: CASSAGLDGYNEQFF

V: TRBV18
size: once
CDR3: CASSTPGQGHYGYTF

V: TRBV12-3/TRBV12-4
size: .
CDR3: CASRGVSSDTQYF

V: TRBV10-2
size: .
CDR3: CASSENGLGELFF

V: TRBV5-4
size: .
CDR3: CASSLAQAGNTIYF

V: TRBV5-1
size: once
CDR3: CASSLGGTGTVNYGYTF

V: TRBV7-2
size: .
CDR3: CASSQSPGTGLNTEAFF

V: TRBV9
size: .
CDR3: CASSVDGTMDYGYTF

V: TRBV19
size: .
CDR3: CASSSGTGAAGELFF

V: TRBV9
size: .
CDR3: CASSVVSGKSGELFF

V: TRBV18
size: .
CDR3: CASSPGLAGGPDEQFF

V: TRBV11-1
size: .
CDR3: CASSSQGANTEAFF

V: TRBV9
size: .
CDR3: CASSPQTVDTEAFF

V: TRBV28
size: .
CDR3: CASGGGGEGSEAFF

V: TRBV12-3/TRBV12-4
size: .
CDR3: CASRDGTLGTQYF